This TCR beta chain was sequenced during a study of identical twins. MiXCR was run by TCRdb on the 5' RACE reads, yielding one entry per CDR3 protein. Among about 790,000 distinct CDR3 sequences listed, about 20% were seen once. The CDR3 runs 16 residues. V dropped 5 bases and J dropped 5; count of bases not matched to a gene: 15. CDR1 DFQATT and CDR2 SNEGSKA come from the germline V gene (reference sequence). This sample also appeared in a second study, on T cells expressing NK-cell markers.

This chain uses TRBV20-1 with TRBJ2-5; 9 bases match TRBD1. The material sequenced was PBMCs. This clonotype was obtained from a woman between 18 and 29 years old in good health. The CDR3 here is CSADATGGSVGETQYF. The CDR3 DNA sequence: TGCAGTGCTGATGCAACAGGGGGCAGCGTTGGTGAGACCCAGTACTTC.